The 24 T cell receptor beta chains below all came from one sample that was sequenced in a study of blood T cell repertoires in COVID-19. TCRdb keeps only in-frame clones here, not all; method: immunoSEQ multiplex PCR. The data show some 500,000 clones, with about 88% seen just once and less than 9.5% held by the top ten. The sample consisted of peripheral blood. The source is a woman aged 45-60 years with COVID-19, enrolled during active disease.

The CDR3 DNA follows: TGTGCCAGCAGCCTGCCTTATGGCGGGGGGGACGGTGAGCAGTTCTTC. This gives the protein CASSLPYGGGDGEQFF. The gene calls are TRBV3-1 (or the pseudogene TRBV3-2) and TRBJ2-1; 9 bases fit TRBD2. Germline CDR1 LGHDT, CDR2 YNNKEL (reference sequence). The CDR3 contains 16 residues. The J segment lost 9 bases and the V segment lost 4 bases, leaving 13 bases of the junction unmatched.

V gene TRBV6-5 combines with J gene TRBJ1-1; D unresolved. Germline lookup yields CDR1 MNHEY and CDR2 SVGAGI. The CDR3 runs to 13 residues. Trimming removed 10 bases from V and 4 bases from J, with 16 bases in between. Here the CDR3 DNA reads TGTGCCACCGGTGCAACGGCGGGCACTGAAGCTTTCTTT. Translation: CATGATAGTEAFF.

The V gene is TRBV7-9, the J gene TRBJ2-1; perhaps TRBD2 as D (7 bases). From germline, CDR1 is SEHNR and CDR2 FQNEAQ (reference sequence). CDR3 size: 16 residues. Trimming shortened V by 4 bases and J by 5 bases, and 18 bases separated the two germline ends. CDR3 coding DNA: TGTGCCAGCAGCTCCCGCAAAGCGGGACAAAACAATGAGCAGTTCTTC. It translates to CASSSRKAGQNNEQFF. Variable domain in full (rest from reference TRBV7-9 and TRBJ2-1): DTGVSQNPRHKITKRGQNVTFRCDPISEHNRLYWYRQTLGQGPEFLTYFQNEAQLEKSRLLSDRFSAERPKGSFSTLEIQRTEQGDSAMYLCASSSRKAGQNNEQFFGPGTRLTVL.

The chain couples TRBV7-9 to TRBJ2-1; D possibly corresponds to TRBD1 (6 bases). This CDR3 comprises 14 residues. Per germline, CDR1 SEHNR and CDR2 FQNEAQ (reference sequence). Trimming removed 4 bases at V and 8 bases at J, with 15 bases between. The CDR3 DNA sequence: TGTGCCAGCAGCTGGCACAGGGATGGGGATGAGCAGTTCTTC. It codes for CASSWHRDGDEQFF.

The CDR3 sequence is CAVQPGFLDTQYF. The CDR3 coding sequence is TGTGCCGTACAACCGGGGTTCCTGGATACGCAGTATTTT. This chain connects TRBV24-1 to TRBJ2-3; a possible D gene is TRBD2 (5 bases). The germline CDR1 and CDR2 sequences are KGHDR and SFDVKD. V gave up 12 bases and J gave up 6 bases, with 18 bases separating them. The CDR3 loop spans 13 amino acids.

The V call is TRBV12-5, the J call TRBJ2-1, with 11 positions matching TRBD1. The germline gives CDR1 LGHNT, CDR2 FRNRAP. Trimming at V came to 3 bases and at J to 7 bases, leaving 5 bases not matched to a gene. The CDR3 is 15 residues long. The CDR3 coding sequence is TGTGCTAGTGGTTTTGGACAGGGGGCGCGGAATGAGCAGTTCTTC. It is translated as CASGFGQGARNEQFF.

The chain links TRBV21-1 to TRBJ1-5; the table calls TRBD1, which could not be checked here. TRBV21-1 is designated a pseudogene. This CDR3 has 17 amino acids. CDR3 region: CASSFQGWYSSNQPQHF. In DNA, the CDR3 is TGTGCCAGCAGCTTCCAGGGTTGGTATTCGAGCAATCAGCCCCAGCATTTT.

The J gene is TRBJ1-2, the V gene TRBV20-1; D not resolved. Trimming stripped 5 bases from V and 4 bases from J, with 8 bases between. Germline CDR1 reads DFQATT; CDR2 reads SNEGSKA (reference sequence). There are 11 residues in the CDR3. The DNA for the CDR3 is TGCAGTGCTCCGGGGTTCTATGGCTACACCTTC. The encoded protein is CSAPGFYGYTF.

The genes are TRBV3-1 (or the pseudogene TRBV3-2) and TRBJ2-1, with TRBD1 identical over 8 bases. The germline CDR1 and CDR2 sequences are LGHDT and YNNKEL (reference sequence). With V trimmed by 7 bases and J by 12 bases, 5 bases remained unmatched. The CDR3 runs 11 residues. In nucleotides, the CDR3 is TGTGCCAGCACCGACAGGGGTGGGCAGTTCTTC. It specifies CASTDRGGQFF.

For the CDR3, the DNA is TGTGCCAGCAGCTTAGCGGGGACAGGGGTAATTTATGGCTACACCTTC. Translation gives CASSLAGTGVIYGYTF. The chain employs TRBV7-2 and TRBJ1-2; 10 nucleotides match TRBD1. Trimming at V came to 0 bases and at J to 5 bases, leaving 6 bases not matched to a gene. This CDR3 has 16 residues. Germline V gene data show CDR1 as SGHTA and CDR2 as FQGNSA.

The V gene is TRBV6-5, the J gene TRBJ2-5; tentative D call: TRBD2 (7 bases). The CDR3 is 13 amino acids. The germline CDR1 and CDR2 sequences are MNHEY and SVGAGI. Trimming took 8 bases from V and 2 from J, leaving 12 bases between them. In DNA, the CDR3 is TGTGCCAGCCAGCGGGACATGCAAGAGACCCAGTACTTC. This sequence encodes CASQRDMQETQYF.

V and J are TRBV7-8 and TRBJ2-1, with TRBD2 as a possible D gene (5 bases). The V gene's germline CDR1 is SGHVS and CDR2 FQNEAQ. This CDR3 comprises 13 residues. With 5 bases removed from V and 10 bases from J, the gap between germline ends came to 15 bases. CDR3 protein: CASSAQLVAEQFF. In DNA form, the CDR3 reads TGTGCCAGCAGCGCCCAACTAGTGGCAGAGCAGTTCTTC.

V usage is TRBV5-6 and J usage is TRBJ1-2; unclear D gene. V gave up 3 bases and J gave up 0 bases, with 6 bases separating them. CDR1 and CDR2 (germline): SGHDT, YYEEEE. CDR3 length equals 13 residues. The CDR3 is CASSSYANYGYTF. CDR3 sequence (DNA): TGTGCCAGCAGCTCCTACGCTAACTATGGCTACACCTTC. Together with reference TRBV5-6 and TRBJ1-2, the CDR3 gives the full variable domain: DAGVTQSPTHLIKTRGQQVTLRCSPKSGHDTVSWYQQALGQGPQFIFQYYEEEERQRGNFPDRFSGHQFPNYSSELNVNALLLGDSALYLCASSSYANYGYTFGSGTRLTVV.

The gene calls are TRBV5-1 and TRBJ1-2; 8 nucleotides match TRBD1. CDR1 and CDR2 (germline): SGHRS, YFSETQ. V was pared by 3 bases and J by 4 bases, with 8 bases of the junction left unmatched. The CDR3 covers 15 residues. The CDR3 DNA is TGCGCCAGCAGCTCCGGACAGGGCTCCGGCTATGGCTACACCTTC. Residues: CASSSGQGSGYGYTF.

The genes are TRBV6-5 and TRBJ2-7; TRBD1 is a possible D gene (6 bases). The CDR3 is 15 residues long. The V end was cut by 8 bases, the J end by 2 bases, with 19 bases between. Germline V CDR1 and CDR2: MNHEY, SVGAGI. This CDR3 is CASDDQDRWTYEQYF. The CDR3 region has the DNA TGTGCCAGCGACGACCAAGACAGGTGGACCTACGAGCAGTACTTC.

The J gene is TRBJ2-1, the V gene TRBV5-4; perhaps TRBD2 as D (7 bases). With 0 bases removed from V and 3 bases from J, the gap between germline ends came to 16 bases. The CDR3 contains 17 residues. Germline V gene sequence: CDR1 SGHNT, CDR2 YYREEE (reference sequence). DNA of the CDR3: TGTGCCAGCAGCTTGGCCCCGAGGGGGGGCCTCTACAATGAGCAGTTCTTC. It encodes CASSLAPRGGLYNEQFF.

The chain links TRBV12-3 or TRBV12-4 to TRBJ1-6, with D possibly TRBD1 on 5 matching bases. V lost 6 bases and J lost 10, with 13 bases in between. This CDR3 region has 13 residues. The CDR3 DNA sequence: TGTGCCAGCAGGCTCACGGACAACTCACCCCTCCACTTT. Translating it yields CASRLTDNSPLHF.

This chain joins TRBV7-3 and TRBJ2-3; D may be TRBD1 (7 bases). The CDR3 consists of 15 residues. The V end was cut by 2 bases, the J end by 6 bases, with 15 bases between. Germline V gene lookup returns CDR1 SGHTA and CDR2 FQGTGA. CDR3 bases: TGTGCCAGCAGCTTAGAGCAGGGGGGATGGGATACGCAGTATTTT. It encodes CASSLEQGGWDTQYF. Using reference TRBV7-3 and TRBJ2-3 for the parts outside the CDR3, the full variable domain is GAGVSQTPSNKVTEKGKYVELRCDPISGHTALYWYRQSLGQGPEFLIYFQGTGAADDSGLPNDRFFAVRPEGSVSTLKIQRTERGDSAVYLCASSLEQGGWDTQYFGPGTRLTVL.

This chain links TRBV6-5 with TRBJ2-7; D is perhaps TRBD1 (5 bases). Trimming left V 7 bases short and J 2 bases short, with 9 bases between. The CDR3 loop spans 12 amino acids. Germline V gene sequence: CDR1 MNHEY, CDR2 SVGAGI. CDR3 residues: CASNPTAYEQYF. As DNA, the CDR3 is TGTGCCAGCAATCCGACAGCCTACGAGCAGTACTTC.

The rearrangement uses TRBV5-1 and TRBJ1-1; 7 nucleotides align to TRBD1. The CDR3 consists of 14 residues. Trimming at V came to 2 bases and at J to 0 bases, leaving 1 base not matched to a gene. In germline, CDR1 is SGHRS, CDR2 YFSETQ. The CDR3 spells CASSFTGVNTEAFF. CDR3 in DNA: TGCGCCAGCAGCTTTACAGGGGTGAACACTGAAGCTTTCTTT.

The chain uses TRBV9 and TRBJ1-1; 8 bases are shared with TRBD1. V dropped 4 bases and J dropped 0; count of bases not matched to a gene: 5. Germline CDR1 and CDR2: SGDLS and YYNGEE. CDR3 length equals 15 residues. The CDR3 sequence is CASSPATGVNTEAFF. In nucleotides, the CDR3 is TGTGCCAGCAGCCCCGCGACAGGGGTGAACACTGAAGCTTTCTTT.

In this sample, this clone turned up once. J is TRBJ1-5 and V is TRBV7-9; 7 positions match TRBD1. The CDR3 length is 18 residues. Germline V gene data show CDR1 as SEHNR and CDR2 as FQNEAQ (reference sequence). Unmatched junction bases numbered 13, after V lost 4 bases and J lost 1 base. CDR3 nucleotide sequence: TGTGCCAGCAGCTGGGCCCACGACAGGGACGGAAGCAATCAGCCCCAGCATTTT. Its translation: CASSWAHDRDGSNQPQHF.

The chain combines TRBV7-9 with TRBJ2-6, with unresolved D. The CDR3 totals 14 residues. Germline assignment: CDR1 SEHNR and CDR2 FQNEAQ (reference sequence). V gave up 5 bases and J gave up 3 bases, with 8 bases separating them. For the CDR3, the DNA is TGTGCCAGCAGCGAATCGGGTGGGGCCAACGTCCTGACTTTC. Protein product: CASSESGGANVLTF.

This chain connects TRBV6-5 to TRBJ2-7; TRBD1 aligns across 9 bases. The CDR3 covers 13 residues. CDR1 is MNHEY, CDR2 SVGAGI, per germline. V shed 4 bases, J shed 5 bases, and the junction held 3 bases outside the gene matches. The CDR3 spells CASSSDRGNEQYF. The CDR3 nucleotides are TGTGCCAGCAGTTCGGACAGGGGCAACGAGCAGTACTTC.